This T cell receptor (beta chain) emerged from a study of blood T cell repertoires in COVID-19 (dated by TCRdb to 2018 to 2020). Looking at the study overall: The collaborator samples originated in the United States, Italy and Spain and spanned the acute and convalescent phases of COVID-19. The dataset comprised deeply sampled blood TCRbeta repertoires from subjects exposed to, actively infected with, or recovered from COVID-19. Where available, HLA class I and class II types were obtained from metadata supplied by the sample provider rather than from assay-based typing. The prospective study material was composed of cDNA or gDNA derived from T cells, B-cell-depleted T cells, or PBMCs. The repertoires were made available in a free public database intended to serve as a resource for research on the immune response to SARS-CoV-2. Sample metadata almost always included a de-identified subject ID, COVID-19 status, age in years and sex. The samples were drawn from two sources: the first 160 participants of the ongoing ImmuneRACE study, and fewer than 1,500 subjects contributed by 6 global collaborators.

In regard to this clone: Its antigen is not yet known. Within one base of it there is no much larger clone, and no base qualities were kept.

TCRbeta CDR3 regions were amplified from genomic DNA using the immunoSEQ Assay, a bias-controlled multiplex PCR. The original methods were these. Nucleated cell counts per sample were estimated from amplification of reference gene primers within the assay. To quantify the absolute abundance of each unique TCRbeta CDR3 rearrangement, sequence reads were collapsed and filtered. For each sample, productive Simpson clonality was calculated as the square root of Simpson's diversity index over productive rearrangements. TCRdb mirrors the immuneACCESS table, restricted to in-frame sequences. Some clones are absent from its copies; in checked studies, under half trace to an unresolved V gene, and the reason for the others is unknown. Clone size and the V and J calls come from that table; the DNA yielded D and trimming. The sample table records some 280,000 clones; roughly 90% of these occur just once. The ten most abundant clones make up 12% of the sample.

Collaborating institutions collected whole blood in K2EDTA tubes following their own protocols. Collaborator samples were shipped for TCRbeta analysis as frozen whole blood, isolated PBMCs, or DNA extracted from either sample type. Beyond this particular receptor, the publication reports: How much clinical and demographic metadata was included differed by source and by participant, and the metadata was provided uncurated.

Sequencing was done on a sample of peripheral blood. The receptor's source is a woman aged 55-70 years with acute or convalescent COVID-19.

The encoded CDR3 is CASNRDRLQPQHF. The nucleotides are TGTGCCAGCAACCGGGACAGACTTCAGCCCCAGCATTTT. Here the chain combines TRBV28 and TRBJ1-5; TRBD1 agrees with 7 junctional bases. According to the germline V gene, CDR1 reads MDHEN and CDR2 reads SYDVKM. The CDR3 numbers 13 residues from cysteine through phenylalanine. Of all the DNA, just the CDR3 is kept, 39 bases in frame from base 1. Trimming takes 7 bases off V and 6 bases off J; junction bases not matched to a gene: 6.